This TCR beta chain appears in the sequencing data of a study of shared clonotypes between healthy human individuals. The study separated CD4+ cells into CD45RA+ naive and CD45RA-negative memory subsets. Profiling relied on immunoSEQ multiplex PCR, and the TCRdb table lists in-frame clones only, not all of them. The sample shows roughly 2.5 million clones, roughly nine tenths of them seen only once. The source of this sequence is a man in his late teens or twenties in good health. Sequenced material: naive CD4+ T cells sorted from blood. Subset denoted: CD45RA+ positively selected.

The CDR3 reads CSVLQTGTYEQYF. CDR3 nucleotides: TGCAGCGTCCTCCAGACAGGTACCTACGAGCAGTACTTC. The chain employs TRBV29-1 and TRBJ2-7, with D possibly matching TRBD1 (6 bases). With 6 bases removed from V and 2 bases from J, the gap between germline ends came to 14 bases. The germline gives CDR1 SQVTM, CDR2 ANQGSEA. CDR3 length equals 13 residues.